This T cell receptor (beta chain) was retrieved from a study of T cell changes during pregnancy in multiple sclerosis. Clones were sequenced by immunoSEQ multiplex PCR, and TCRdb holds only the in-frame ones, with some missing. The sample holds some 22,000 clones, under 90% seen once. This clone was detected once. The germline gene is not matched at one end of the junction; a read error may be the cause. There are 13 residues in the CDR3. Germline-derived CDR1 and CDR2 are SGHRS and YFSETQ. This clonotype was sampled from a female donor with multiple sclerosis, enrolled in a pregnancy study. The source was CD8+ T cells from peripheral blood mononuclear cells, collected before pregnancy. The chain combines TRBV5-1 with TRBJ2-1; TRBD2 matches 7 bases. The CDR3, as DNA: TGCGCCAGCAGCTTGGGTTCTCTAGCGGAGCTGTTCTTC. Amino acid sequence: CASSLGSLAELFF.